This TCR beta chain was recovered during a study of blood T cells in healthy people across ages (dated by TCRdb to between 2014 and 2017). A note on the overall study: In model experiments, template switching captured about one uniquely barcoded TCR beta cDNA molecule for every two T cells. Age-related changes in TCR beta repertoire diversity were measured in the study by deep sequencing normalized with unique cDNA molecular identifiers. The donors were split into four age groups: young (average about 15 years), middle-aged (about 40), aged (roughly 65) and long-lived (over 75). Two additional independent replicas of 1 million unique cDNA reads from the same blood draw were analyzed for two donors (one aged 18 to 30 and one aged 80 or older).

The donors were under 40 Caucasian individuals from Russia, aged roughly 6 to 90 years, who were systemically healthy. Around 9.9 milliliters of peripheral blood were collected from each donor into EDTA-treated Vacutainer tubes. Ficoll-Paque density-gradient centrifugation was used to isolate PBMCs, with at least 7 million per sample. Total RNA was extracted from PBMCs with Trizol reagent, with at least 6 micrograms obtained per sample. For every donor, an aliquot of PBMCs went through flow cytometry to measure the percentages of naive CD45RAhigh/CD27high T cells. This clonotype was counted between two and nine times. Its antigen is still unknown. It has no much larger one-base neighbor in the sample; base qualities were not kept. The library was generated by 5' RACE. Sequencing used an Illumina HiSeq 2500. A second roughly 7 to 11 cycle PCR used a sample-barcoded 5' primer and a J-beta primer mix. A unique molecular identifier was introduced onto each TCR beta cDNA molecule by a template-switch 5' adaptor carrying 12 random nucleotides. Each sample yielded at least 2.5 million CDR3-containing paired-end reads. The Mint cDNA synthesis kit, primed by a TRBC-specific oligonucleotide, was used to synthesize first-strand cDNA from all RNA. All cDNA was treated with uracil-DNA glycosylase and then went through a first 18-cycle PCR with the universal primers M1SS and BC2_uni_R. Per the original workflow: For normalization, 1 million high-quality reads, each with a distinct molecular identifier, were randomly selected from each sample. Reads with shared molecular identifiers were discarded instead of being binned into consensus sequences. MiTCR, with a Q25 quality threshold and the strictest error-elimination algorithm, was used for CDR3 identification, clonotype clustering and error correction. A nonparametric unseen species model with Euler transformation was used to estimate lower-bound total TCR beta diversity. The public reads were run again by TCRdb, first through fastp at Q25 and then through MiXCR, and only productive beta chains were kept. Rows with a matching CDR3 protein are joined into one entry that keeps the most common DNA and genes. These V and J calls originate from TCRdb's pipeline instead of the authors' own analysis. The sample profile shows approximately 780,000 distinct CDR3 sequences; about a quarter of them were found once. The ten largest clones take up under 3% of the sample.

Beyond this particular receptor, the publication reports: Since profiling was done on bulk unsorted PBMCs, naive and antigen-experienced compartments could not be conclusively compared. Donor CMV infection status was unknown, potentially confounding age-related changes in expanded clonotypes. Total diversity estimates from one million sequenced T cells were considered lower bounds and underestimates. Compared with the aged group, the long-lived group had more naive CD4+ T cells, fewer expanded clones and increased TCR diversity, suggesting age selection. Observed TCR beta diversity per million T cells fell roughly linearly with age, and a significant reduction was already apparent by age roughly 41. There was a strong correlation between observed TCR beta diversity and the percentage of naive T cells measured by flow cytometry.

Reading from cysteine to phenylalanine, the CDR3 counts 15 amino acids. Left in the record is the CDR3 DNA by itself, 45 bases read in frame from the first base. V trim: 4 bases; J trim: 13 bases; unmatched bases: 13. Sequences SGHRS (CDR1) and YFSETQ (CDR2) are obtained from the germline V gene. Another study also made use of these data, one on T cells of mothers and their children. As that second paper reports: Nine systemically healthy Caucasian individuals, comprising three mothers and their six children, were included as donors. cDNA synthesis consumed the entire amount of extracted RNA, loaded at approximately 1.6 ug RNA in each 15 ul reaction. In the second PCR, the M1S primer introduced both the sample barcodes and 2-4 random nucleotides. Over 9 million TCR beta CDR3 reads came from each mother, compared with millions of reads from each child. Thymic selection similarly shapes TCR recombination output in related and unrelated pairs, with minor effect from inherited differences. Related mother-child pairs always showed normalized repertoire overlap that was slightly higher than in unrelated mother-child pairs, though the difference was never significant. No persistent microchimeric T cell clones were detected, at a sensitivity of about 100 clones per million clonotypes. Deep NGS was used in the study to compare the TCR beta repertoires of mothers and children and to look for features that separate related mother-child pairs from unrelated individuals. Mothers averaged about 37 +/- 4 years of age and children averaged around 10 +/- 4 years. Libraries were sequenced on Illumina HiSeq 2000 with 100+100 nt paired-end reads after adapter ligation with NEBNext reagents. To prevent cross-contamination, the mother and child libraries were prepared one month apart and sequenced in separate runs. Each donor had between about 450,000 and 2,100,000 distinct TCR beta clonotypes identified. Naive TCR beta clonotypes were estimated from low-frequency clonotypes matched to each donor's FACS-determined naive share, without sorting.

The material sequenced was blood. The V and J segments used are TRBV5-1 and TRBJ2-6; TRBD1 lines up with 8 middle nucleotides. This sequence originates from a boy younger than 18 in good health. Here is the DNA: TGCGCCAGCAGCGTCGTCCCGGGACAGGATTCGGTCCTGACTTTC. Its protein is CASSVVPGQDSVLTF.